These 26 T cell receptor beta chains were all obtained from the same sample, sequenced in a study of blood T cell dynamics during melanoma immunotherapy. Libraries were prepared by immunoSEQ multiplex PCR; TCRdb keeps only in-frame clonotypes and omits some of them. The sample has 15,000 to 20,000 clones; over 90% are singletons. Sample time point: week 3, after first cycle of checkpoint inhibitor. The starting material was effector memory CD8+ T cells from blood, obtained from a patient treated with checkpoint blockade. The origin of the receptors is a human donor with melanoma.

V gene TRBV11-3 combines with J gene TRBJ1-2, with 7 bases matching TRBD1. J was trimmed by 3 bases and V by 3 bases; bases with no gene match: 13. The CDR3 runs to 17 residues. CDR1 is SGHNT and CDR2 is YENEEA in the germline V gene. The CDR3 reads CASSLATGEALYYGYTF. The DNA for the CDR3 is TGTGCCAGCAGCTTGGCTACAGGGGAGGCTCTCTACTATGGCTACACCTTC.

The chain employs TRBV27 and TRBJ2-7; TRBD2 aligns across 12 bases. The germline CDR1 and CDR2 sequences are MNHEY and SMNVEV (reference sequence). CDR3 length: 15 amino acids. The ends lost 6 bases at V and 5 bases at J; junction bases unmatched: 8. The CDR3 coding sequence is TGTGCCAGCAGGGAGACTAGCGGGAGAGGCGACGAGCAGTACTTC. Its protein product is CASRETSGRGDEQYF.

The V call is TRBV27, the J call TRBJ2-6, with D hard to call. Per germline, CDR1 MNHEY and CDR2 SMNVEV (reference sequence). Trimming removed 7 bases from V and 4 bases from J, with 5 bases in between. This CDR3 comprises 12 residues. The CDR3 loop is CASTSGANVLTF. Written as DNA, the CDR3 is TGTGCCAGCACCTCGGGGGCCAACGTCCTGACTTTC.

This chain connects TRBV7-3 to TRBJ2-1, with TRBD1 matching 9 bases. V trimming: 4 bases; J trimming: 7 bases; junction bases outside the gene matches: 11. The germline V gene encodes CDR1 SGHTA and CDR2 FQGTGA. The CDR3 has 16 amino acids. The CDR3 sequence: CASSWNDRGYSNEQFF. In DNA form, the CDR3 reads TGTGCCAGCAGCTGGAATGACAGGGGGTATTCTAATGAGCAGTTCTTC.

The rearrangement uses TRBV29-1 and TRBJ2-5, with 8 nucleotides matching TRBD1. The CDR3 consists of 18 residues. Losses at the gene ends were 3 bases for V and 4 bases for J; bases not matched to a gene: 19. Per the germline V gene, CDR1 is SQVTM and CDR2 is ANQGSEA. The CDR3 is CSVDDLAEQGEWVETQYF. For the CDR3, the DNA is TGCAGCGTTGACGATCTGGCAGAACAGGGGGAATGGGTAGAGACCCAGTACTTC.

The chain uses TRBV29-1 and TRBJ2-1; no firm D call. This CDR3 contains 13 residues. CDR1 and CDR2 from the germline V gene are SQVTM and ANQGSEA. V shed 3 bases and J shed 2 bases, with 8 bases lying between them. The CDR3 region is CSVDGDTYNEQFF. CDR3 nucleotide sequence: TGCAGCGTTGATGGTGACACCTACAATGAGCAGTTCTTC.

The chain links TRBV6-1 to TRBJ2-5; tentative D call: TRBD2 (7 bases). The CDR3 length is 16 residues. V dropped 4 bases and J dropped 4 bases, with 19 bases sitting between them. CDR1 is MNHNS, CDR2 SASEGT, per germline. For the CDR3, the DNA is TGTGCCAGCAGTGGTGGGAGGGGGAGGGGGGGAGAGACCCAGTACTTC. Translation: CASSGGRGRGGETQYF.

The chain has TRBV2 and TRBJ2-5; maybe TRBD2 (5 bases). The J call is uncertain, as TRBJ2-7 better fits the DNA end. The CDR3 is 12 amino acids. Germline V gene lookup returns CDR1 SNHLY and CDR2 FYNNEI. CDR3 amino acids: CASIWRGYEQYF. CDR3 DNA sequence: TGTGCCAGCATATGGCGAGGGTACGAGCAGTACTTC.

This chain links TRBV27 with TRBJ1-5, with no clear D. Germline V lookup: CDR1 MNHEY, CDR2 SMNVEV (reference sequence). CDR3 length: 14 amino acids. V gave up 4 bases and J gave up 1 base, with 8 bases separating them. The DNA of the CDR3 is TGTGCCAGCAGTTCAGGTTTCAGCAATCAGCCCCAGCATTTT. Its translation is CASSSGFSNQPQHF.

CDR3 in amino acids: CASSFLGDSPLHF. The CDR3 region has the DNA TGTGCCAGCAGTTTCCTTGGGGATTCACCCCTCCACTTT. V is TRBV28 and J is TRBJ1-6; D call uncertain. CDR3 length equals 13 residues. Germline CDR1 is MDHEN and CDR2 is SYDVKM. V was trimmed by 3 bases and J by 8 bases, leaving 8 bases between them.

The chain recombines TRBV28 with TRBJ1-1; 10 bases align to TRBD1. The V segment lost 5 bases and the J segment 5 bases; nucleotides outside the gene matches: 11. Per germline, CDR1 MDHEN and CDR2 SYDVKM. The CDR3 extends over 16 amino acids. Written as DNA, the CDR3 is TGTGCCAGCAGTCCCTGGCGGACAGGGGGAGGGACTGAAGCTTTCTTT. Protein product: CASSPWRTGGGTEAFF. Using reference TRBV28 and TRBJ1-1 for the parts outside the CDR3, the full variable domain is DVKVTQSSRYLVKRTGEKVFLECVQDMDHENMFWYRQDPGLGLRLIYFSYDVKMKEKGDIPEGYSVSREKKERFSLILESASTNQTSMYLCASSPWRTGGGTEAFFGQGTRLTVV.

V and J are TRBV10-3 and TRBJ2-1; 12 bases agree with TRBD2. Germline-derived CDR1 and CDR2 are ENHRY and SYGVKD. The CDR3 extends over 14 amino acids. J gave up 7 bases and V 8 bases, and 6 bases lay outside the gene matches. This chain's CDR3 is CAIQTSGRTNEQFF. CDR3 nucleotide sequence: TGTGCCATCCAGACTAGCGGGAGAACGAATGAGCAGTTCTTC.

The chain recombines TRBV27 with TRBJ1-4; the D is unclear. Germline V gene lookup returns CDR1 MNHEY and CDR2 SMNVEV (reference sequence). V dropped 8 bases and J dropped 8 bases, with 18 bases sitting between them. CDR3 length: 14 residues. The CDR3 is CASSEQRVGEKLFF. The CDR3 nucleotides are TGTGCCAGCTCGGAACAGAGGGTTGGGGAAAAACTGTTTTTT.

The V gene is TRBV25-1, the J gene TRBJ2-4; 8 bases line up with TRBD2. The germline V gene has CDR1 MGHDK and CDR2 SYGVNS. J was trimmed by 6 bases and V by 8 bases; bases with no gene match: 6. This CDR3 has 13 residues. CDR3 bases: TGTGCCAGCCGCGGGGGGAATGGAAACATTCAGTACTTC. Translation gives CASRGGNGNIQYF.

V usage is TRBV7-3 and J usage is TRBJ2-2; the D gene is possibly TRBD1 (5 bases). Per the germline V gene, CDR1 is SGHTA and CDR2 is FQGTGA. The CDR3 length is 13 residues. Trimming took 5 bases from V and 6 from J, leaving 10 bases between them. The CDR3 DNA sequence: TGTGCCAGCAGCCCATCAGGGCCCGGGGAGCTGTTTTTT. Translation gives CASSPSGPGELFF. Full variable domain (rest looked up from reference TRBV7-3 and TRBJ2-2): GAGVSQTPSNKVTEKGKYVELRCDPISGHTALYWYRQSLGQGPEFLIYFQGTGAADDSGLPNDRFFAVRPEGSVSTLKIQRTERGDSAVYLCASSPSGPGELFFGEGSRLTVL.

The chain uses TRBV5-5 and TRBJ2-1; possibly TRBD2 for D (6 bases). The germline V gene encodes CDR1 SGHKS and CDR2 YYEKEE (reference sequence). The germline V and J ends were trimmed by 2 bases and 14 bases, with 11 bases remaining between them. CDR3 length: 11 residues. CDR3 DNA sequence: TGTGCCAGCAGCTTAGGAGGGCACAAGTTCTTC. Its translation: CASSLGGHKFF.

This chain connects TRBV27 to TRBJ2-7; D perhaps matches TRBD2 (5 bases). V was clipped by 0 bases and J by 0 bases, with 6 bases between them. The CDR3 runs to 14 residues. Per the germline V gene, CDR1 is MNHEY and CDR2 is SMNVEV (reference sequence). The CDR3 DNA reads as TGTGCCAGCAGTTTATCAGGGAGCTCCTACGAGCAGTACTTC. It specifies CASSLSGSSYEQYF.

V is TRBV5-5 and J is TRBJ2-1; TRBD1 is a possible D gene (5 bases). The CDR3 is 14 residues long. The germline V and J ends were trimmed by 0 bases and 7 bases, with 11 bases remaining between them. Per the germline V gene, CDR1 is SGHKS and CDR2 is YYEKEE (reference sequence). In DNA, the CDR3 is TGTGCCAGCAGCTTGGATGGCGCAGGGAATGAGCAGTTCTTC. It translates to CASSLDGAGNEQFF.

The rearrangement links TRBV5-5 to TRBJ1-4; unclear D gene. With 0 bases removed from V and 4 bases from J, the gap between germline ends came to 10 bases. The length of the CDR3 is 15 residues. Germline CDR1 is SGHKS and CDR2 is YYEKEE (reference sequence). CDR3 protein: CASSLAPQFNEKLFF. In DNA form, the CDR3 reads TGTGCCAGCAGCTTGGCACCGCAGTTTAATGAAAAACTGTTTTTT. Full variable domain (remainder filled in from reference TRBV5-5 and TRBJ1-4): DAGVTQSPTHLIKTRGQQVTLRCSPISGHKSVSWYQQVLGQGPQFIFQYYEKEERGRGNFPDRFSARQFPNYSSELNVNALLLGDSALYLCASSLAPQFNEKLFFGSGTQLSVL.

For the CDR3, the DNA is TGTGCCAGTAGTACTTCTAGCGGGAGCTCCTACGAGCAGTACTTC. This sequence encodes CASSTSSGSSYEQYF. The chain carries TRBV19 and TRBJ2-7; 10 nucleotides match TRBD2. Trimming at V came to 4 bases and at J to 0 bases, leaving 3 bases not matched to a gene. CDR3 length equals 15 residues. CDR1 is LNHDA and CDR2 is SQIVND in the germline V gene (reference sequence).

V is TRBV5-1 and J is TRBJ2-1; 8 bases map to TRBD2. The CDR3 sequence is 18 residues long. Germline loops: CDR1 SGHRS, CDR2 YFSETQ. V gave up 0 bases and J gave up 0 bases; unmatched junction bases: 8. CDR3 region: CASSLDEGGRSSYNEQFF. The CDR3 nucleotides read TGCGCCAGCAGCTTGGATGAGGGCGGGAGGTCCTCCTACAATGAGCAGTTCTTC.

V usage is TRBV2 and J usage is TRBJ2-7; D unclear. Trimming took off 6 bases at V and 6 bases at J, with 6 bases between the two ends. Germline lookup yields CDR1 SNHLY and CDR2 FYNNEI. The CDR3 covers 10 residues. The chain's CDR3 is CASRSSEQYF. The CDR3 DNA is TGTGCCAGCAGAAGTTCCGAGCAGTACTTC.

The rearrangement uses TRBV29-1 and TRBJ1-2; 11 positions agree with TRBD1. Germline V lookup: CDR1 SQVTM, CDR2 ANQGSEA. The ends lost 3 bases at V and 3 bases at J; junction bases unmatched: 12. CDR3 length: 17 amino acids. Here the CDR3 reads CSVDLGTGGIGDYGYTF. DNA for the CDR3: TGCAGCGTTGACTTGGGGACAGGGGGTATAGGGGACTATGGCTACACCTTC.

The chain joins TRBV5-6 to TRBJ1-1, with 10 bases identical to TRBD1. CDR3 length: 17 residues. V was pared by 7 bases and J by 5 bases, with 17 bases of the junction left unmatched. Germline V gene lookup returns CDR1 SGHDT and CDR2 YYEEEE. CDR3: CASQGQGTWRDRTEAFF. Written as DNA, the CDR3 is TGTGCCAGCCAGGGACAGGGGACATGGAGGGATAGGACTGAAGCTTTCTTT. Supplemented by reference TRBV5-6 and TRBJ1-1, the full variable domain reads DAGVTQSPTHLIKTRGQQVTLRCSPKSGHDTVSWYQQALGQGPQFIFQYYEEEERQRGNFPDRFSGHQFPNYSSELNVNALLLGDSALYLCASQGQGTWRDRTEAFFGQGTRLTVV.

The rearrangement uses TRBV9 and TRBJ2-7; 10 bases are shared with TRBD2. V lost 2 bases and J lost 2; bases outside the gene matches: 1. CDR1 is SGDLS, CDR2 YYNGEE, per germline. This CDR3 is 14 amino acids long. CDR3 region: CASSVGLAAYEQYF. CDR3 sequence (DNA): TGTGCCAGCAGCGTTGGACTAGCGGCCTACGAGCAGTACTTC.

The V call is TRBV27, the J call TRBJ2-7; perhaps TRBD1 as D (6 bases). The CDR3 is made up of 13 amino acids. The V end was cut by 5 bases, the J end by 1 base, with 9 bases between. CDR1 and CDR2 (germline): MNHEY, SMNVEV (reference sequence). CDR3 DNA sequence: TGTGCCAGCAGTCAGGACAGATCCTACGAGCAGTACTTC. Its translation: CASSQDRSYEQYF.